The TCR beta chain described here comes from a study of blood T cell repertoires in COVID-19. TCRdb's copy holds only in-frame clones and misses some; the assay was immunoSEQ multiplex PCR. The table records more than 85,000 clones, about 90% of them present only once. Between the trimmed V and J ends, which lost 2 bases and 1 base, there was a span of 20 bases. The germline CDR1 and CDR2 sequences are GTSNPN and SVGIG (reference sequence). CDR3 length: 17 amino acids. This chain links TRBV30 with TRBJ1-1; D gene uncertain. Material for sequencing was peripheral blood. This clonotype originated in a man between 18 and 35 years old with acute or convalescent COVID-19. The CDR3 spells CAWSKAGVWYGNTEAFF. The CDR3 nucleotides read TGTGCCTGGAGTAAAGCCGGGGTATGGTACGGGAACACTGAAGCTTTCTTT.